This T cell receptor beta chain was identified in a study of shared clonotypes between healthy human individuals. The CDR3 loop spans 14 amino acids. Germline trimming cut 1 base from V and 4 bases from J; bases unmatched to any gene: 4. Germline loops: CDR1 GTSNPN, CDR2 SVGIG (reference sequence). Points on this clone: As yet, its antigen is unknown.

Splitting of CD4+ cells produced CD45RA+ naive and CD45RA-negative memory subsets. Study results and caveats: Researchers found naive subsets generally carried larger estimated richness than memory subsets.

Per the original methods: ImmunoSEQ yielded junction-only sequences lacking quality scores, so filtering differed. Some clones are missing from TCRdb's copy, which holds only in-frame ones; the method was immunoSEQ multiplex PCR. V and J calls and clone size are as listed in that table; D and trimming were resolved from the DNA. This sample has millions of clones; roughly 95% occur once, and the top ten carry 0.13%. Sequenced: naive CD4+ T cells sorted from blood. Stated subset: CD45RA+ positively selected. The clonotype was recovered from a man aged 18 to 30 in good health. This chain joins TRBV30 and TRBJ1-3; 7 nucleotides line up with TRBD1. In DNA, the CDR3 is TGTGCCTGGAGTGACAGGGGTTTCGGAAACACCATATATTTT. Amino acids: CAWSDRGFGNTIYF. The entire variable domain, with the rest obtained from reference TRBV30 and TRBJ1-3, is as follows: SQTIHQWPATLVQPVGSPLSLECTVEGTSNPNLYWYRQAAGRGLQLLFYSVGIGQISSEVPQNLSASRPQDRQFILSSKKLLLSDSGFYLCAWSDRGFGNTIYFGEGSWLTVV.